Shown below are 22 T cell receptor beta chains from a single sample sequenced in a study of CD8 T cells in Susac syndrome. Reverse transcription of roughly 0.5 to 1 ug RNA was carried out with random hexamers. TCRdb processed the immunoSEQ multiplex PCR reads anew with MiXCR; each CDR3 protein has one entry. This sample carries approximately 200,000 distinct CDR3 sequences, 95% of them seen once, and the ten largest clones take 0.082%. Sequenced material: CD4+ T cells from PBMCs. These TCRs come from a human donor with multiple sclerosis.

The rearrangement uses TRBV9 and TRBJ1-5, with D tentatively TRBD1 (5 bases). CDR3 length: 14 amino acids. Looked up from germline, CDR1 is SGDLS and CDR2 is YYNGEE. The ends were cut back, 3 bases at V and 11 bases at J, with 18 bases in the middle. The CDR3: CASSASLGTEAQHF. The CDR3 coding sequence is TGTGCCAGCAGCGCGTCTCTTGGGACCGAAGCCCAGCATTTT.

This rearrangement joins TRBV4-2 to TRBJ1-6; no firm D call. V lost 0 bases to trimming and J lost 7 bases, with 13 bases between them. The CDR3 sequence is 16 residues long. In germline, CDR1 is LGHNA, CDR2 YNFKEQ. This chain's CDR3 is CASSQDRGRTNSPLHF. CDR3 bases: TGTGCCAGCAGCCAAGACCGCGGACGGACCAATTCACCCCTCCACTTT.

V and J are TRBV3-1 and TRBJ2-1, with 9 bases fitting TRBD2. Germline loops: CDR1 LGHDT, CDR2 YNNKEL (reference sequence). J lost 2 bases, V lost 5 bases, and 10 bases had no gene match. CDR3 size: 17 residues. The CDR3 is CASSSPLAGETYNEQFF. The CDR3 nucleotides are TGTGCCAGCAGCTCACCCTTAGCGGGGGAGACCTACAATGAGCAGTTCTTC.

The chain uses TRBV3-1 and TRBJ2-3, with 7 bases lining up with TRBD2. Germline loops: CDR1 LGHDT, CDR2 YNNKEL (reference sequence). This CDR3 is 16 amino acids long. The ends lost 4 bases at V and 1 base at J; junction bases unmatched: 8. In DNA, the CDR3 is TGTGCCAGCAGCCGCCGGGGAGCGGGGCGCACAGATACGCAGTATTTT. Protein sequence: CASSRRGAGRTDTQYF.

The genes are TRBV20-1 and TRBJ2-7; D may be TRBD1 (5 bases). V lost 6 bases, J lost 0 bases, and 15 bases lay in between. From germline, CDR1 is DFQATT and CDR2 SNEGSKA (reference sequence). There are 14 residues in the CDR3. The CDR3 bases are TGCAGTGCCAAGGGGTTGTTGGGCTCCTACGAGCAGTACGTC. Translation: CSAKGLLGSYEQYV.

The CDR3 DNA follows: TGTGCCAGCAGCTTGGCCCTAGCGGGGGCTTTCACAGATACGCAGTATTTT. This encodes CASSLALAGAFTDTQYF. The J gene is TRBJ2-3, the V gene TRBV5-4; 10 bases match TRBD2. V shed 0 bases, J shed 2 bases, and the junction held 6 bases outside the gene matches. In germline, CDR1 is SGHNT, CDR2 YYREEE (reference sequence). CDR3 length equals 17 residues. Variable domain in full (rest from reference TRBV5-4 and TRBJ2-3): ETGVTQSPTHLIKTRGQQVTLRCSSQSGHNTVSWYQQALGQGPQFIFQYYREEENGRGNFPPRFSGLQFPNYSSELNVNALELDDSALYLCASSLALAGAFTDTQYFGPGTRLTVL.

V gene TRBV3-1 combines with J gene TRBJ1-2; maybe TRBD1 (5 bases). Between the trimmed V and J ends, which lost 3 bases and 4 bases, there was a span of 15 bases. This CDR3 is 15 amino acids long. Per the germline V gene, CDR1 is LGHDT and CDR2 is YNNKEL (reference sequence). Here the CDR3 reads CASSQGPGYGYGYTF. The CDR3 DNA reads TGTGCCAGCAGCCAGGGGCCTGGGTATGGCTATGGCTACACCTTC.

The V call is TRBV29-1, the J call TRBJ2-5; D ambiguous. V was clipped by 6 bases and J by 1 base, with 12 bases between them. CDR1 is SQVTM and CDR2 is ANQGSEA in the germline V gene. This CDR3 is built from 13 residues. CDR3 nucleotides: TGCAGCGTCGCCTTGGCAGCCCAAGAGACCCAGTACTTC. Amino acids: CSVALAAQETQYF.

CDR3 DNA: TGTGCCAGCGGGACAGGGGGAGACTATAATTCACCCCTCCACTTT. Encoded protein: CASGTGGDYNSPLHF. J is TRBJ1-6 and V is TRBV24-1; TRBD1 matches 11 bases. The germline V gene encodes CDR1 KGHDR and CDR2 SFDVKD. The CDR3 totals 15 residues. J lost 3 bases, V lost 11 bases, and 5 bases had no gene match.

The chain is built from TRBV29-1 and TRBJ2-7; D remains ambiguous. Trimming cost V 4 bases and J 2 bases, with 9 bases left between them. This CDR3 is built from 12 residues. The V gene's germline CDR1 is SQVTM and CDR2 ANQGSEA. This CDR3 is CSVVGLAYEQYF. The CDR3 bases are TGCAGCGTTGTGGGCTTAGCCTACGAGCAGTACTTC.

The rearrangement joins TRBV20-1 to TRBJ2-3; perhaps TRBD2 as D (5 bases). The CDR3 loop spans 14 amino acids. Germline CDR1 and CDR2: DFQATT and SNEGSKA (reference sequence). Trimming cost V 6 bases and J 5 bases, with 18 bases left between them. The DNA of the CDR3 is TGCAGTGCCACCCCCCCGCTAGCAGGAGATACGCAGTATTTT. Amino acids: CSATPPLAGDTQYF.

V and J are TRBV3-1 and TRBJ2-7; D not resolved. Trimming removed 1 base from V and 4 bases from J, with 17 bases in between. This CDR3 has 16 residues. From germline, CDR1 is LGHDT and CDR2 YNNKEL (reference sequence). Here the CDR3 reads CASSQALLPATYEQYF. CDR3 DNA sequence: TGTGCCAGCAGCCAAGCCCTGCTCCCCGCTACTTACGAGCAGTACTTC.

The chain links TRBV3-1 to TRBJ2-1, with 11 positions matching TRBD2. This CDR3 comprises 17 residues. Trimming cost V 4 bases and J 3 bases; bases outside gene matches: 8. Germline V gives CDR1 LGHDT, CDR2 YNNKEL (reference sequence). CDR3 sequence reads: CASSRELAGVLYNEQFF. CDR3 coding DNA: TGTGCCAGCAGCCGTGAACTAGCGGGGGTTCTCTACAATGAGCAGTTCTTC.

The V call is TRBV27, the J call TRBJ1-2, with D unclear. Germline V gene sequence: CDR1 MNHEY, CDR2 SMNVEV (reference sequence). Trimming left V 2 bases short and J 8 bases short, with 15 bases between. This CDR3 is built from 14 residues. CDR3 nucleotide sequence: TGTGCCAGCAGTTTAAACCGGGCTGAACGGGGCTACACCTTC. Translating gives CASSLNRAERGYTF.

The genes are TRBV7-3 and TRBJ2-3, with D hard to call. The CDR3 runs 15 residues. Trimming cost V 2 bases and J 3 bases, with 12 bases left between them. From germline, CDR1 is SGHTA and CDR2 FQGTGA. DNA for the CDR3: TGTGCCAGCAGCTTAGGTGTCAGTCAGACAGATACGCAGTATTTT. Translating it yields CASSLGVSQTDTQYF.

This clonotype was detected only a few times. The rearrangement uses TRBV7-2 and TRBJ2-7; 7 bases are a match to TRBD1. Trimming removed 5 bases from V and 3 bases from J; junction bases left unmatched: 10. CDR1 is SGHTA and CDR2 is FQGNSA in the germline V gene. The CDR3 loop spans 15 amino acids. The CDR3 DNA is TGTGCCAGCAGCCTAGGGACAGCCCATTACTACGAGCAGTACTTC. It codes for CASSLGTAHYYEQYF.

This sequence joins TRBV12-3 or TRBV12-4 and TRBJ2-5, with D unclear. CDR3 length: 13 amino acids. Deletions cut 4 bases from V and 5 bases from J, with 11 bases between. The CDR3 loop reads CASSSHMEETQYF. The CDR3 DNA reads TGTGCCAGCAGTTCTCACATGGAGGAGACCCAGTACTTC.

The chain combines TRBV12-3 or TRBV12-4 with TRBJ1-5; D not resolved. The CDR3 consists of 13 residues. Trimming pared 6 bases from V and 4 bases from J, leaving 10 bases between. The DNA for the CDR3 is TGTGCCAGCAGCCCGGGCCCGAATCAGCCCCAGCATTTT. Its protein is CASSPGPNQPQHF.

This sequence joins TRBV29-1 and TRBJ2-1, with 9 bases fitting TRBD1. The length of the CDR3 is 16 residues. Looked up from germline, CDR1 is SQVTM and CDR2 is ANQGSEA. The ends lost 1 base at V and 0 bases at J; junction bases unmatched: 4. CDR3: CSVEGGTGSSYNEQFF. DNA of the CDR3: TGCAGCGTTGAAGGGGGGACAGGGAGCTCCTACAATGAGCAGTTCTTC.

V is TRBV7-9 and J is TRBJ1-5; TRBD1 aligns across 7 bases. Trimming cost V 3 bases and J 7 bases; bases outside gene matches: 3. Germline V gives CDR1 SEHNR, CDR2 FQNEAQ (reference sequence). The length of the CDR3 is 13 residues. The CDR3 loop reads CASSFQGGQPQHF. CDR3 bases: TGTGCCAGCAGCTTCCAGGGGGGACAGCCCCAGCATTTT. The entire variable domain, with the rest obtained from reference TRBV7-9 and TRBJ1-5, is as follows: DTGVSQNPRHKITKRGQNVTFRCDPISEHNRLYWYRQTLGQGPEFLTYFQNEAQLEKSRLLSDRFSAERPKGSFSTLEIQRTEQGDSAMYLCASSFQGGQPQHFGDGTRLSIL.

The V and J genes are TRBV6-5 and TRBJ1-2; D gene ambiguous. The CDR3 has 12 residues. The germline gives CDR1 MNHEY, CDR2 SVGAGI. V was pared by 6 bases and J by 4 bases, with 9 bases between. The CDR3 protein is CASRGLAYGYTF. The CDR3 DNA follows: TGTGCCAGCAGGGGTCTAGCCTATGGCTACACCTTC.

The chain has TRBV30 and TRBJ1-1, with 7 bases matching TRBD1. This CDR3 spans 15 amino acids. Germline V CDR1 and CDR2: GTSNPN, SVGIG (reference sequence). The ends lost 7 bases at V and 3 bases at J; junction bases unmatched: 14. The chain's CDR3 is CASRIGNRGYTEAFF. CDR3 in DNA: TGTGCCTCAAGAATCGGGAACAGGGGATACACTGAAGCTTTCTTT.